This TCR beta chain is from a study of vaccination effects on CD4 cells after COVID-19. Study as a whole: Post-vaccine sampling occurred a median 72 days after the second dose. Whole-study findings and limits: Healthy vaccine recipients' vaccine-induced clones were almost all SARS-CoV-2 mono-reactive. Late post-vaccination samples showed marked contraction of infection- and vaccine-induced clones.

Per the germline V gene, CDR1 is SGHRS and CDR2 is YFSETQ. The CDR3 is 16 residues long. Trimming removed 1 base from V and 4 bases from J, with 12 bases in between. In the ViraFEST assay, antigen-specific CD4+ clonotypes were identified by expansion after peptide-pool stimulation. At the end of 9 to 11 days of culture, CD4+ T cells were isolated. Either the mRNA-1273 or the BNT162b2 vaccine was given to participants as two doses. None of these healthy vaccinees had been infected with SARS-CoV-2 before vaccination. Data came from immunoSEQ multiplex PCR; TCRdb stores just in-frame clones and leaves some out. The sample carries 65,000 to 75,000 clones, just under 75% recorded once. Concerning this clone: Its antigen is still unknown.

This TCR was sampled from a human donor who received a COVID-19 vaccine. The J gene is TRBJ2-6, the V gene TRBV5-1; weak D call: TRBD2 (6 bases). The material sequenced was CD4+ T cells from PBMCs cultured with HCoV-229E spike peptides, taken after COVID-19 vaccination. This chain's CDR3 is CASSLRGGEGANVLTF. The CDR3 nucleotides are TGCGCCAGCAGCTTGCGAGGAGGGGAAGGGGCCAACGTCCTGACTTTC. The full variable domain, in which reference TRBV5-1 and TRBJ2-6 provide the parts outside the CDR3, is KAGVTQTPRYLIKTRGQQVTLSCSPISGHRSVSWYQQTPGQGLQFLFEYFSETQRNKGNFPGRFSGRQFSNSRSEMNVSTLELGDSALYLCASSLRGGEGANVLTFGAGSRLTVL.